Each of the 17 T cell receptor beta chains below was sequenced from the same sample in a study of T cell repertoires in cytomegalovirus infection. TCRdb re-derived calls from the reads in MiXCR, one entry per CDR3 protein. The repertoire includes fewer than 250,000 distinct CDR3 sequences, 10% to 15% of them detected once, and 1.5% to 2% sits in the top ten. Source material: PBMCs. The receptors were sampled from a human donor in good health (CMV status not recorded). Some clones in this sample may be carry-over from other donors' samples.

This clonotype was seen many times. The CDR3 DNA reads as TGTGCCAGCAGCCCCGGGACAGAGGCTAACTATGGCTACACCTTC. It translates to CASSPGTEANYGYTF. The chain employs TRBV7-2 and TRBJ1-2; TRBD1 agrees at 7 bases. This CDR3 is 15 amino acids long. The ends lost 5 bases at V and 0 bases at J; junction bases unmatched: 6. Germline CDR1 reads SGHTA; CDR2 reads FQGNSA.

The V call is TRBV12-3 or TRBV12-4, the J call TRBJ2-2; no clear D gene. The V end lost 1 base, the J end lost 7 bases, and 10 bases lay between the germline ends. The CDR3 sequence is 14 residues long. CDR3 amino acids: CASSLEDRDGELFF. The CDR3 DNA reads TGTGCCAGCAGTTTAGAGGACCGTGACGGGGAGCTGTTTTTT.

This clonotype has a count of ten or more. The chain combines TRBV19 with TRBJ2-3, with 9 bases matching TRBD2. This CDR3 region has 13 residues. CDR1 is LNHDA and CDR2 is SQIVND in the germline V gene (reference sequence). J gave up 4 bases and V 10 bases, and 6 bases lay outside the gene matches. CDR3 bases: TGTGCCATCGGGGCGGGAGGGGCAGATACGCAGTATTTT. Amino acids: CAIGAGGADTQYF.

The genes are TRBV12-3 or TRBV12-4 and TRBJ1-2, with a weak D call TRBD1 (6 bases). The CDR3 has 13 residues. Trimming cost V 5 bases and J 4 bases, with 11 bases left between them. DNA for the CDR3: TGTGCCAGCAGTCAGCGCAGGGGCTATGGCTACACCTTC. It yields the protein CASSQRRGYGYTF.

This clonotype was seen a few times. The chain uses TRBV28 and TRBJ2-1; D is ambiguous. CDR3 length: 13 amino acids. From germline, CDR1 is MDHEN and CDR2 SYDVKM. V lost 8 bases and J lost 2, with 10 bases in between. The CDR3 here is CASFGRAYNEQFF. The CDR3 nucleotides are TGTGCCAGCTTCGGAAGGGCCTACAATGAGCAGTTCTTC. The whole variable domain, filled in from reference TRBV28 and TRBJ2-1, reads DVKVTQSSRYLVKRTGEKVFLECVQDMDHENMFWYRQDPGLGLRLIYFSYDVKMKEKGDIPEGYSVSREKKERFSLILESASTNQTSMYLCASFGRAYNEQFFGPGTRLTVL.

This clonotype showed up many times. V and J are TRBV7-2 and TRBJ1-2, with a possible D match to TRBD1 (6 bases). V was shortened by 5 bases and J by 1 base, with 14 bases between the two germline ends. Germline CDR1 is SGHTA and CDR2 is FQGNSA. This CDR3 spans 15 amino acids. The CDR3 DNA reads as TGTGCCAGCAGCCAGGCAGGGACAAATAACTATGGCTACACCTTC. It encodes CASSQAGTNNYGYTF.

This clonotype was seen repeatedly, ten times or more. V usage is TRBV12-3 or TRBV12-4 and J usage is TRBJ2-3, with TRBD2 matching over 12 bases. J gave up 7 bases and V 6 bases, and 5 bases lay outside the gene matches. There are 14 residues in the CDR3. The CDR3 nucleotides read TGTGCCAGCAGACCGACTAGCGGGGGATATACGCAGTATTTT. Its protein product is CASRPTSGGYTQYF.

The table lists this clonotype with many counts. The chain couples TRBV7-3 to TRBJ2-5; the D gene is possibly TRBD2 (6 bases). This CDR3 contains 13 residues. Trimming removed 3 bases from V and 5 bases from J, with 10 bases in between. Germline CDR1 is SGHTA and CDR2 is FQGTGA. The CDR3 region is CASSFTSYETQYF. The DNA for the CDR3 is TGTGCCAGCAGCTTTACTAGCTACGAGACCCAGTACTTC.

This clonotype came up many times. The chain has TRBV7-9 and TRBJ2-3; D gene unclear. V dropped 5 bases and J dropped 4 bases, with 13 bases sitting between them. Germline V gene data show CDR1 as SEHNR and CDR2 as FQNEAQ (reference sequence). The CDR3 length is 14 residues. The CDR3 is CASSPTSSSDTQYF. CDR3 bases: TGTGCCAGCAGCCCGACCAGCTCCTCAGATACGCAGTATTTT.

This clonotype was seen at least ten times. This rearrangement joins TRBV7-8 to TRBJ1-4, with a weak D call TRBD1 (5 bases). Trimming took 1 base from V and 6 from J, leaving 12 bases between them. This CDR3 contains 15 residues. Per germline, CDR1 SGHVS and CDR2 FQNEAQ. CDR3 in amino acids: CASSLVGRSDEKLFF. CDR3 sequence (DNA): TGTGCCAGCAGCTTAGTGGGGCGCTCAGATGAAAAACTGTTTTTT.

The chain carries TRBV2 and TRBJ1-5, with a tentative D call TRBD1 (6 bases). The germline CDR1 and CDR2 sequences are SNHLY and FYNNEI. V lost 6 bases to trimming and J lost 1 base, with 13 bases between them. This CDR3 has 15 residues. CDR3 residues: CASRAGVGSNQPQHF. The CDR3 nucleotides read TGTGCCAGCAGGGCAGGGGTGGGGAGCAATCAGCCCCAGCATTTT.

This clonotype was detected many times. This chain links TRBV18 with TRBJ1-2; D is unresolved. Per the germline V gene, CDR1 is KGHSH and CDR2 is LQKENI. Trimming pared 3 bases from V and 2 bases from J, leaving 10 bases between. This CDR3 region has 14 residues. The CDR3, as DNA: TGTGCCAGCTCACCCGCAGTGGGGAACTATGGCTACACCTTC. It codes for CASSPAVGNYGYTF.

This chain connects TRBV5-1 to TRBJ2-5; possibly TRBD1 or TRBD2 for D (5 bases each). CDR3 size: 13 residues. With 4 bases removed from V and 3 bases from J, the gap between germline ends came to 10 bases. CDR1 is SGHRS, CDR2 YFSETQ, per germline. The CDR3 DNA follows: TGCGCCAGCAGCCGGGACCCAGAAGAGACCCAGTACTTC. The encoded protein is CASSRDPEETQYF.

V and J are TRBV24-1 and TRBJ2-3, with TRBD1 identical over 12 bases. The CDR3 is made up of 20 amino acids. J lost 6 bases, V lost 3 bases, and 18 bases had no gene match. The germline gives CDR1 KGHDR, CDR2 SFDVKD. CDR3 DNA sequence: TGTGCCACCAGTGATCGTCTCCGGGACAGGGGGCACCGAGGTTCTGATACGCAGTATTTT. As protein: CATSDRLRDRGHRGSDTQYF.

This clonotype was detected a few times. The chain joins TRBV11-2 to TRBJ1-3, with D perhaps TRBD1 (6 bases). V gave up 5 bases and J gave up 0 bases, with 11 bases separating them. Germline CDR1 reads SGHAT; CDR2 reads FQNNGV. The CDR3 extends over 15 amino acids. DNA for the CDR3: TGTGCCAGCAGCCCTCAGGGGAGCTCTGGAAACACCATATATTTT. It specifies CASSPQGSSGNTIYF. Variable domain in full (rest from reference TRBV11-2 and TRBJ1-3): EAGVAQSPRYKIIEKRQSVAFWCNPISGHATLYWYQQILGQGPKLLIQFQNNGVVDDSQLPKDRFSAERLKGVDSTLKIQPAKLEDSAVYLCASSPQGSSGNTIYFGEGSWLTVV.

The chain uses TRBV5-1 and TRBJ2-1, with unresolved D. The germline V and J ends were trimmed by 0 bases and 6 bases, with 10 bases remaining between them. Germline V gives CDR1 SGHRS, CDR2 YFSETQ. This CDR3 region has 14 residues. The CDR3 spells CASSLVGSSNEQFF. CDR3 DNA: TGCGCCAGCAGCTTGGTGGGTAGCTCCAATGAGCAGTTCTTC.

This clonotype was seen at least ten times. The rearrangement links TRBV28 to TRBJ2-1; D remains unclear. V lost 5 bases to trimming and J lost 4 bases, with 9 bases between them. Germline V gene data show CDR1 as MDHEN and CDR2 as SYDVKM. The CDR3 covers 13 residues. CDR3 protein: CASSVQEYNEQFF. The CDR3, as DNA: TGTGCCAGCAGTGTCCAGGAGTACAATGAGCAGTTCTTC.